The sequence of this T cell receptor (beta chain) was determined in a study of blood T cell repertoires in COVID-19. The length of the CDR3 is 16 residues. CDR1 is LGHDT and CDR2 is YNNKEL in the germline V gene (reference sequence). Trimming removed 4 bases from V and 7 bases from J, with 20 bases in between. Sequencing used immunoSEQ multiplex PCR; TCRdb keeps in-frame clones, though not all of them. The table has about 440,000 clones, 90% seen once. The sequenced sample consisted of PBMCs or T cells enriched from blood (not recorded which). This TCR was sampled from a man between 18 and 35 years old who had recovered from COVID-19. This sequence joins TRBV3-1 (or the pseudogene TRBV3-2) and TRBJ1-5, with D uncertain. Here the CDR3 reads CASSPRPPDYNQPQHF. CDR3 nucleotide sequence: TGTGCCAGCAGCCCCAGACCCCCGGACTATAACCAGCCCCAGCATTTT.